What follows are 16 T cell receptor beta chains derived from one specimen sequenced in a study of cytomegalovirus exposure and HLA in healthy donors. 13 Jbeta primers and 60 Vbeta primers were used for the PCR. Method: immunoSEQ multiplex PCR; TCRdb's copy keeps in-frame clones and lacks some. This sample has 100,000 to 120,000 clones, with over 65% found just once. The sequencing sample was made of PBMCs. These receptors originate from a man younger than 40 in good health and CMV-seropositive.

CDR3 in amino acids: CASSDDRGPYTDTQYF. As DNA, the CDR3 is TGTGCCAGCAGCGACGACAGGGGGCCCTACACAGATACGCAGTATTTT. The chain is built from TRBV9 and TRBJ2-3; TRBD1 matches 10 bases. The V and J ends lost 3 bases and 2 bases, in that order; junction bases with no gene match: 6. The CDR3 extends over 16 amino acids. CDR1 and CDR2 from the germline V gene are SGDLS and YYNGEE.

This clone was detected only once. This sequence joins TRBV10-3 and TRBJ2-5, with 10 bases lining up with TRBD1. The J call may be mistaken, given a closer DNA end match to TRBJ2-7. Per the germline V gene, CDR1 is ENHRY and CDR2 is SYGVKD. The CDR3 totals 15 residues. The chain's CDR3 is CAISDIRDRGYEQYF. The DNA of the CDR3 is TGTGCCATCAGTGATATCCGGGACAGGGGCTACGAGCAGTACTTC.

This chain links TRBV18 with TRBJ2-5; the D is unclear. Germline V gives CDR1 KGHSH, CDR2 LQKENI. The V and J ends lost 4 bases and 3 bases respectively, with 9 bases between them. The CDR3 totals 13 residues. The CDR3 nucleotides read TGTGCCAGCTCACGCCACTCGAAAGAGACCCAGTACTTC. This encodes CASSRHSKETQYF.

The genes are TRBV19 and TRBJ1-6, with 8 bases aligning to TRBD1. With V trimmed by 4 bases and J by 8 bases, 7 bases remained unmatched. The CDR3 loop spans 15 amino acids. The germline CDR1 and CDR2 sequences are LNHDA and SQIVND (reference sequence). CDR3 amino acids: CASSNTGTGYSPLHF. Written as DNA, the CDR3 is TGTGCCAGTAGTAACACCGGGACAGGCTATTCACCCCTCCACTTT.

This clone came up once. This chain links TRBV7-9 with TRBJ2-5, with no clear D. The CDR3 runs 15 residues. Per the germline V gene, CDR1 is SEHNR and CDR2 is FQNEAQ (reference sequence). The germline V and J ends were trimmed by 5 bases and 0 bases, with 13 bases remaining between them. This CDR3 reads CASSPSWLDQETQYF. CDR3 sequence (DNA): TGTGCCAGCAGCCCAAGTTGGCTCGACCAAGAGACCCAGTACTTC.

The chain carries TRBV27 and TRBJ2-7; maybe TRBD1 (6 bases). This CDR3 contains 14 residues. V was pared by 4 bases and J by 1 base, with 11 bases between. Germline V lookup: CDR1 MNHEY, CDR2 SMNVEV (reference sequence). CDR3 amino acids: CASSSGDTSYEQYF. CDR3 sequence (DNA): TGTGCCAGCAGTTCCGGGGACACATCCTACGAGCAGTACTTC.

J is TRBJ1-1 and V is TRBV18; 8 bases are a match to TRBD1. Germline loops: CDR1 KGHSH, CDR2 LQKENI. Trimming took 6 bases from V and 1 from J; bases not matched to a gene: 7. This CDR3 has 15 residues. CDR3 region: CASSQGTGRNTEAFF. The CDR3 region has the DNA TGTGCCAGCTCCCAGGGGACAGGAAGGAACACTGAAGCTTTCTTT.

The gene calls are TRBV28 and TRBJ2-3; TRBD2 might be the D (6 bases). The V and J ends lost 4 bases and 1 base respectively, with 6 bases between them. Germline CDR1 MDHEN, CDR2 SYDVKM. There are 13 residues in the CDR3. CDR3 residues: CASSSGGTDTQYF. DNA for the CDR3: TGTGCCAGCAGTTCGGGGGGCACAGATACGCAGTATTTT.

V usage is TRBV15 and J usage is TRBJ2-2, with no clear D. CDR1 is LNHNV and CDR2 is YYDKDF in the germline V gene (reference sequence). Trimming removed 1 base at V and 6 bases at J, with 6 bases between. There are 13 residues in the CDR3. The CDR3 sequence: CATSRVGAGELFF. The CDR3 region has the DNA TGTGCCACCAGCAGAGTCGGTGCCGGGGAGCTGTTTTTT.

V and J are TRBV10-3 and TRBJ1-3; 7 nucleotides agree with TRBD1. The CDR3 runs to 17 residues. Germline V gives CDR1 ENHRY, CDR2 SYGVKD. The J segment lost 0 bases and the V segment lost 0 bases, leaving 5 bases of the junction unmatched. In DNA form, the CDR3 reads TGTGCCATCAGTGAGTCGACAGGGTTCAGCTCTGGAAACACCATATATTTT. Amino acids: CAISESTGFSSGNTIYF.

The chain recombines TRBV6-5 with TRBJ1-6, with D possibly being TRBD1 (5 bases). V was shortened by 4 bases and J by 3 bases, with 10 bases between the two germline ends. Germline V gene data show CDR1 as MNHEY and CDR2 as SVGAGI. CDR3 length equals 15 residues. CDR3 coding DNA: TGTGCCAGCAGTTCAAGACAGAGCTATAATTCACCCCTCCACTTT. It codes for CASSSRQSYNSPLHF.

This clone was seen a handful of times. The chain has TRBV9 and TRBJ2-5; TRBD2 matches at 9 bases. Germline values: CDR1 SGDLS, CDR2 YYNGEE. This CDR3 has 13 residues. J gave up 3 bases and V 7 bases, and 4 bases lay outside the gene matches. The CDR3 DNA follows: TGTGCCAGCGCGGGGGGGGCGAAAGAGACCCAGTACTTC. It codes for CASAGGAKETQYF.

This chain's CDR3 is CASSVTGSWTEAFF. CDR3 DNA: TGTGCCAGCAGCGTGACAGGGTCTTGGACTGAAGCTTTCTTT. J is TRBJ1-1 and V is TRBV6-1; 7 bases fit TRBD1. The length of the CDR3 is 14 residues. From germline, CDR1 is MNHNS and CDR2 SASEGT. Unmatched junction bases numbered 9, after V lost 6 bases and J lost 5 bases.

The CDR3 DNA sequence: TGTGCCAGTACGGGCAGGGGCTTCAATCAGCCCCAGCATTTT. Its translation is CASTGRGFNQPQHF. The V call is TRBV19, the J call TRBJ1-5, with a weak D call TRBD1 (6 bases). The germline V gene encodes CDR1 LNHDA and CDR2 SQIVND (reference sequence). The CDR3 has 14 residues. The germline V and J ends were trimmed by 7 bases and 3 bases, with 13 bases remaining between them.

To note about this clone: Distinct nucleotide sequences in the sample also encode this CDR3. This chain connects TRBV6-4 to TRBJ2-3; TRBD2 matches at 9 bases. Trimming took 0 bases from V and 0 from J; bases not matched to a gene: 1. Germline-derived CDR1 and CDR2 are MRHNA and SNTAGT. The CDR3 spans 16 residues. The CDR3 DNA is TGTGCCAGCAGTGACTCCGCGGGGGGGAGCACAGATACGCAGTATTTT. This sequence encodes CASSDSAGGSTDTQYF.

This clone is a singleton in its sample. This sequence joins TRBV4-3 and TRBJ2-3; 9 bases are shared with TRBD1. CDR1 is LGHNA, CDR2 YSLEER, per germline. This CDR3 region has 18 residues. The V gene end was trimmed by 2 bases and the J gene end by 4 bases; junction bases not matched to a gene: 13. CDR3 sequence: CASSQQSPTGGFSDTQYF. DNA for the CDR3: TGCGCCAGCAGCCAACAGTCCCCGACAGGGGGATTCTCAGATACGCAGTATTTT.